This TCR beta chain was documented in a study of T cell responses to AZD1222 COVID-19 vaccine. The study, taken as a whole, reports: Repertoire collection took place solely once the T cell response had peaked. CD4 TCRs linked to vaccination spanned spike, dominating at 160-218 and 743-854.

The protocol was immunoSEQ multiplex PCR, while the TCRdb copy is restricted to in-frame clones and leaves out a portion. The sample holds over 100,000 clones, roughly 86% seen once. Of note for this clone: Its target is not known.

This CDR3 contains 17 residues. J lost 2 bases, V lost 0 bases, and 8 bases had no gene match. CDR1 and CDR2 (germline): SGDLS, YYNGEE. This material consisted of peripheral blood, taken 28 days after the second AZD1222 dose. This clonotype was obtained from an adult who received the AZD1222 COVID-19 vaccine. The chain uses TRBV9 and TRBJ2-3; 8 positions agree with TRBD2. The CDR3, as DNA: TGTGCCAGCAGCGTAGGGGGAGGCGGGGGGTACACAGATACGCAGTATTTT. Protein sequence: CASSVGGGGGYTDTQYF.